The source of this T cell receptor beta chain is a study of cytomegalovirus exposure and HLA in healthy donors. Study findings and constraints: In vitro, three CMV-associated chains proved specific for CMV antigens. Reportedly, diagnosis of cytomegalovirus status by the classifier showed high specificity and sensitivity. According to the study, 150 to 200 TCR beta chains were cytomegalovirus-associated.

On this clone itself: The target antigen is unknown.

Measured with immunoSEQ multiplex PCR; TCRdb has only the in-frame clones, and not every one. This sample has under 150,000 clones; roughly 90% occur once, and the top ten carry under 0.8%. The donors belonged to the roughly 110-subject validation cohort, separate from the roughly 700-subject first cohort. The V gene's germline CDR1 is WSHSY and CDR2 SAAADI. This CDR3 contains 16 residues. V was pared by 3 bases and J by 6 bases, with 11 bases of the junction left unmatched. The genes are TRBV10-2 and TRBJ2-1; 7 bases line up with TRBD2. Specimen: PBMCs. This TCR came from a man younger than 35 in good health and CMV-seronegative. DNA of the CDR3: TGCGCCAGCAGTGAATTGGGGGGGGTTCAGCGCAATGAGCAGTTCTTC. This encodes CASSELGGVQRNEQFF.